This T cell receptor (beta chain) was documented in a study of T cell repertoires in cytomegalovirus infection. As for the study in general: CMV infection together with matching HLA type was indicated by public TCR beta signatures. General study findings and limits: CMV-specific TCR beta clonotypes restricted by HLA-C were the ones dominating the ex vivo response. CMV carriers having the relevant HLA were flagged by cumulative public TCR beta family frequency.

The CDR3 has 13 amino acids. Germline loops: CDR1 SEHNR, CDR2 FQNEAQ (reference sequence). Trimming pared 7 bases from V and 4 bases from J, leaving 12 bases between. This clonotype was seen many times. Its specificity is unknown. A single record per CDR3 protein comes from TCRdb applying MiXCR to the reads. The sample includes about 280,000 distinct CDR3 sequences, approximately 22% of them seen just once. The sample was cultured PBMCs, taken from culture after CMV antigen stimulation. The rearrangement links TRBV7-9 to TRBJ2-3; D is undetermined. The clonotype originates from a human donor in good health (CMV status not recorded). Some clones in this sample may be carry-over from other donors' samples. CDR3 in amino acids: CASKVSSSDTQYF. The CDR3 nucleotides read TGTGCCAGCAAAGTCTCGTCGTCAGATACGCAGTATTTT.